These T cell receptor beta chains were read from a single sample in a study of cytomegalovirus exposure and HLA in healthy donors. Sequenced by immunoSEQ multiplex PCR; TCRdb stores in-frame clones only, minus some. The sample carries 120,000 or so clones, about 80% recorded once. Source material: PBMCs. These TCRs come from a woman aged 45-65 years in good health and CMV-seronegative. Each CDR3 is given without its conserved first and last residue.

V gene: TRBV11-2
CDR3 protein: ASSPGTGFYEQY

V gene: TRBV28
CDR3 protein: ASSFPEGSKTQPQH

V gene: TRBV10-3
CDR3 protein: AISDRAGVSGEQY

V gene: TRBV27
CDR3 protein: ASSLRDTFSYEQY

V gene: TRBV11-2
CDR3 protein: ASSRGLGHSPYEQY

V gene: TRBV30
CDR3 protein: AWSRTQVGGGRRSADTQY

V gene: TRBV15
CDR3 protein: ATSRAGTSGLNTGELF

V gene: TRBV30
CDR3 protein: AWSVQGAGSGYT

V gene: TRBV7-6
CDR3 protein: ASSLDQGNEQF

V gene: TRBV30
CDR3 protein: AYRQGPNEKLF

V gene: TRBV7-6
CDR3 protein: ASSPDGGLTDTQY

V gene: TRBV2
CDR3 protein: ASSEALGGSYNEQF

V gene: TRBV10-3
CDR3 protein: AISTGEEKTQY

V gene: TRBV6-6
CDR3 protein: ASRRLAGPYEQY

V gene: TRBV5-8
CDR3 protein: ASSLELAGFSTDTQY

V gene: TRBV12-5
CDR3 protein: ASGLVLGDLDTQY

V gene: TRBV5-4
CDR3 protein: ASSLVSNQGKAF

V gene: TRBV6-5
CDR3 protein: ASSPLNNEQF

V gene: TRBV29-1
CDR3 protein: SALKDRDTGELF

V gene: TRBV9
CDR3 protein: ASSPTFGGEEQY

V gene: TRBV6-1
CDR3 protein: ASSMSGYEQY

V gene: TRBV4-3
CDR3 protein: ASSQDVVAGFYEQY

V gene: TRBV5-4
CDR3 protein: ASSSTGASTDTQY

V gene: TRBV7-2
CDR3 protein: ASSSGTSGSTSYEQY

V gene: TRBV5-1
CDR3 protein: ASSLVRTRSYNEQF

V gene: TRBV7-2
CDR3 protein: ASSFSGEGYT

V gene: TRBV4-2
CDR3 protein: ASSQEGLVVGELF

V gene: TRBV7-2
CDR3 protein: ASSLNLPYEQY

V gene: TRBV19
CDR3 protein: ASSMERARVNEQF

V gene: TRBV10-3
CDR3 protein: AISEGQGYGYT

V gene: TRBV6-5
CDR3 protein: ASSYSGSSNQPQH

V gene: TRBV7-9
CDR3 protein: ASRGQDGGAGEKLF